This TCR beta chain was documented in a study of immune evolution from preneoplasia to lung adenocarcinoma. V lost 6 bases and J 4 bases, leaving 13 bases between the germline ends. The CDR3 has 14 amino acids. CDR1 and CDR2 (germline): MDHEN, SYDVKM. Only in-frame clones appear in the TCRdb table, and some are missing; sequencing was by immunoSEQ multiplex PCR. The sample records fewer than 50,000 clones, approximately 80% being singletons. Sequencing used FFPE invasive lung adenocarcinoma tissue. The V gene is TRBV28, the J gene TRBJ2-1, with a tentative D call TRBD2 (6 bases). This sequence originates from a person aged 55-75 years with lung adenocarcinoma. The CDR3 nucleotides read TGTGCCAGCAGATTGGGGGGACCTTACAATGAGCAGTTCTTC. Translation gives CASRLGGPYNEQFF.